Given below is one T cell receptor (beta chain) in context. This specimen belongs to a study of T cell changes during pregnancy in multiple sclerosis. The protocol was immunoSEQ multiplex PCR, while the TCRdb copy is restricted to in-frame clones and leaves out a portion. The repertoire includes more than 45,000 clones, 88% of them detected once, and around 1.2% sits in the top ten. The receptor was isolated from a female donor with multiple sclerosis, enrolled in a pregnancy study. The material sequenced was CD4+ T cells from peripheral blood mononuclear cells, taken in the second trimester of pregnancy.

The CDR3 DNA sequence: TGTGCCATCAGTGAACCCGGGACTAGTTACGAGCAGTACTTC. It specifies CAISEPGTSYEQYF. This chain links TRBV10-3 with TRBJ2-7, with 8 bases fitting TRBD2. The length of the CDR3 is 14 residues. CDR1 and CDR2 from the germline V gene are ENHRY and SYGVKD. Trimming at V came to 3 bases and at J to 4 bases, leaving 5 bases not matched to a gene.